The T cell receptor (beta chain) under discussion was sequenced for a study of human T cells and chemical hapten exposure. At the level of the study: A mostly female patient group had alopecia areata, totalis or universalis.

Points from the study as a whole: Expanded TCR counts at PT1 were positively correlated with the patch test score. Alopecia affecting every donor means their immune response may not match healthy people's.

CDR3 length equals 15 residues. From germline, CDR1 is LGHNA and CDR2 YNFKEQ. The V gene lost 1 base and the J gene lost 5 bases, with 12 bases spanning the gap. Time point specified: patch test 3, about 24 weeks after DPC sensitization. As for treatment: therapeutic diphenylcyclopropenone sensitization with weekly scalp DPC. For the library, individual cDNA molecules each received unique molecular identifiers. In TCRdb, the RACE reads were re-called with MiXCR into one record per CDR3 protein. The sample gives about 190,000 distinct CDR3 sequences, approximately 26% of which show up once; 2% to 2.5% is in the top ten. About this clonotype itself: No antigen is known for it.

Here the sequenced sample was whole blood, taken in connection with sensitization to the hapten diphenylcyclopropenone (DPC). This clonotype originated in a middle-aged woman with alopecia areata. Some clones in this sample may be carry-over from other donors' samples. The genes are TRBV4-2 and TRBJ2-1; no clear D. The CDR3 coding sequence is TGTGCCAGCAGCCAAGCGGGCATTGCAAACAATGAGCAGTTCTTC. Translation: CASSQAGIANNEQFF.